These T cell receptor beta chains were read from a single sample in a study of OX40 agonist ivuxolimab in advanced cancers. Measured with immunoSEQ multiplex PCR; TCRdb has only the in-frame clones, and not every one. The sample records 67,000 or so clones, about 85% being singletons. The source material was CD4+ or CD8+ T cells sorted from blood, sampled in a trial of the OX40 agonist ivuxolimab. The source of these receptors is an adult with an advanced solid tumor such as melanoma, head and neck, liver or kidney cancer. Each CDR3 is given with its conserved first and last residue. A D gene is named only where the DNA matches it firmly. Not all rows give a size; the values are once, few, many and, for expanded clones, a class.

size,J,V,D,DNA,CDR3
.,TRBJ2-4,TRBV28,.,TGTGCCAGCAGTCCCCTGTGGGACGGGTTCTGGCCCTTAGCCAAAAACATTCAGTACTTC,CASSPLWDGFWPLAKNIQYF
once,TRBJ1-2,TRBV5-1,TRBD1,TGCGCCAGCAGCCAGGGACAGAACAATGGCTACACCTTC,CASSQGQNNGYTF
.,TRBJ2-1,TRBV19,.,TGTGCCAGTAGTATAGAAGTGTCGGCAGAACAGTTCTTC,CASSIEVSAEQFF
.,TRBJ2-5,TRBV19,TRBD2,TGTGCCAGTAGTCCCCGAGGGACTAGCGGGAGCGAGACCCAGTACTTC,CASSPRGTSGSETQYF
.,TRBJ1-5,TRBV19,TRBD1,TGTGCCAGTAGATCGGGACAGAACAGCAATCAGCCCCAGCATTTT,CASRSGQNSNQPQHF
few,TRBJ2-5,TRBV6-6,.,TGTGCCAGCAGTTACCAGGTTTCCGAGACCCAGTACTTC,CASSYQVSETQYF
.,TRBJ1-5,TRBV2,.,TGTGCCAGCAGTGGGTCCAATAGCAATCAGCCCCAGCATTTT,CASSGSNSNQPQHF
.,TRBJ2-7,TRBV18,.,TGTGCCAGCTCACCAGGCCCTGGCAGGGGACCCTACGAGCAGTACTTC,CASSPGPGRGPYEQYF
.,TRBJ2-7,TRBV7-2,TRBD1,TGTGCCAGCAGCTTATCAGCAGGGGGAACCTACGAGCAGTACTTC,CASSLSAGGTYEQYF
.,TRBJ2-7,TRBV6-5,TRBD2,TGTGCCAGCAGTTACCCGCCTAGCGGGAGGTACGAGCAGTACTTC,CASSYPPSGRYEQYF
.,TRBJ1-3,TRBV7-2,TRBD1,TGTGCCAGCAGCCTCGGGACAGGGACTGGAAACACCATATATTTT,CASSLGTGTGNTIYF
.,TRBJ1-2,TRBV7-8,TRBD1,TGTGCCAGCATGGATTTAGGACAGGGTTATGGCTACACCTTC,CASMDLGQGYGYTF
few,TRBJ1-1,TRBV11-1,.,TGTGCCAGCAGCGCTAGAATGAACACTGAAGCTTTCTTT,CASSARMNTEAFF